A single sample is the source of the 20 T cell receptor beta chains below, sequenced in a study of T cell repertoires in cytomegalovirus infection. TCRdb used MiXCR to reprocess the reads, holding one entry per CDR3 protein. The sample yields a few hundred thousand distinct CDR3 sequences, roughly 43% seen once. Their antigens are not known. The specimen was cultured PBMCs, collected from culture after CMV antigen stimulation. The receptor set was obtained from a human donor in good health (CMV status not recorded). Some clones in this sample may be carry-over from other donors' samples.

V and J are TRBV6-1 and TRBJ1-5; perhaps TRBD1 as D (6 bases). Trimming took off 6 bases at V and 2 bases at J, with 11 bases between the two ends. CDR1 and CDR2 (germline): MNHNS, SASEGT. The CDR3 has 14 amino acids. The CDR3 here is CASRQGEGNQPQHF. CDR3 coding DNA: TGTGCCAGCAGACAGGGTGAGGGCAATCAGCCCCAGCATTTT.

The chain employs TRBV12-3 or TRBV12-4 and TRBJ2-3, with 7 bases fitting TRBD2. After removal of 11 bases from V and 4 bases from J, the junction contained 18 bases not matched to a gene. CDR3 length: 16 amino acids. The chain's CDR3 is CAALGTQRDPADTQYF. The CDR3 coding sequence is TGTGCCGCTCTGGGGACGCAGCGGGACCCAGCAGATACGCAGTATTTT.

This sequence joins TRBV4-3 and TRBJ2-5; D might be TRBD2 (6 bases). V lost 4 bases to trimming and J lost 0 bases, with 12 bases between them. Germline lookup yields CDR1 LGHNA and CDR2 YSLEER. The CDR3 is 15 amino acids. The CDR3 loop reads CASSRGSGYQETQYF. In DNA, the CDR3 is TGCGCCAGCAGCCGGGGTAGCGGATACCAAGAGACCCAGTACTTC.

The chain recombines TRBV12-3 or TRBV12-4 with TRBJ2-3; D is possibly TRBD1 or TRBD2 (6 bases each). With 1 base removed from V and 7 bases from J, the gap between germline ends came to 12 bases. The CDR3 loop spans 14 amino acids. CDR3 in amino acids: CASSLGGAGNTQYF. The CDR3 nucleotides are TGTGCCAGCAGTTTAGGGGGGGCAGGGAATACGCAGTATTTT.

This clonotype was picked up many times. This chain connects TRBV7-2 to TRBJ2-3; D is undetermined. The CDR3 has 14 residues. CDR1 is SGHTA, CDR2 FQGNSA, per germline. Trimming stripped 5 bases from V and 8 bases from J, with 17 bases between. DNA of the CDR3: TGTGCCAGCAGCCCTATGGCCGACCTAACTACGCAGTATTTT. Amino acids: CASSPMADLTTQYF.

This clonotype was observed a handful of times. This rearrangement joins TRBV7-6 to TRBJ2-5; 13 bases line up with TRBD2. Per germline, CDR1 SGHVS and CDR2 FNYEAQ. V was clipped by 5 bases and J by 5 bases; unmatched bases: 5. The CDR3 has 15 residues. Here the CDR3 reads CASSPRTSGGETQYF. CDR3 DNA sequence: TGTGCCAGCAGCCCCCGGACTAGCGGGGGTGAGACCCAGTACTTC.

The chain uses TRBV20-1 and TRBJ2-3; 8 positions match TRBD2. V shed 6 bases, J shed 1 base, and the junction held 6 bases outside the gene matches. Germline V CDR1 and CDR2: DFQATT, SNEGSKA (reference sequence). The CDR3 length is 14 residues. The CDR3 loop is CSALRGGGTDTQYF. In DNA form, the CDR3 reads TGCAGTGCCCTACGGGGGGGGGGCACAGATACGCAGTATTTT.

At least ten counts were recorded for this clonotype. V gene TRBV7-2 combines with J gene TRBJ2-7; 9 nucleotides line up with TRBD2. This CDR3 is 14 amino acids long. Germline V gene sequence: CDR1 SGHTA, CDR2 FQGNSA. Trimming removed 5 bases from V and 6 bases from J; junction bases left unmatched: 8. CDR3 coding DNA: TGTGCCAGCAGCGAGGGACTAGCTTTGGGCGAGCAGTACTTC. This translates into CASSEGLALGEQYF.

A word on this clonotype: At one end, the junction sequence differs from germline, possibly due to a read error. This rearrangement joins TRBV5-3 to TRBJ1-1, with D perhaps TRBD1 (5 bases). Being an ORF, TRBV5-3 has a function that is uncertain. CDR3 size: 14 residues. CDR3 residues: CASSLRQGWTEAFF. The CDR3 nucleotides are TGTGCCAGCAGCTTGAGGCAGGGATGGACTGAAGCTTTCTTT.

This chain joins TRBV28 and TRBJ2-3, with 9 bases aligning to TRBD2. The CDR3 loop spans 15 amino acids. V lost 5 bases, J lost 10 bases, and 13 bases stayed unmatched. Germline assignment: CDR1 MDHEN and CDR2 SYDVKM. CDR3 loop: CASSAGTSPFVPQYF. The DNA of the CDR3 is TGTGCCAGCAGTGCCGGGACTAGCCCCTTTGTACCGCAGTATTTT.

CDR3 DNA: TGTGCCAGCAGCCAGGTCGGCCAGGCGACATCCTACAATGAGCAGTTCTTC. It translates to CASSQVGQATSYNEQFF. The rearrangement uses TRBV7-9 and TRBJ2-1; D is undetermined. The CDR3 length is 17 residues. Germline CDR1 reads SEHNR; CDR2 reads FQNEAQ (reference sequence). Trimming took off 5 bases at V and 1 base at J, with 18 bases between the two ends.

This clonotype has more than one count but fewer than ten. This chain uses TRBV6-1 with TRBJ2-7; D might be TRBD2 (5 bases). The germline V and J ends were trimmed by 7 bases and 0 bases, with 16 bases remaining between them. CDR3 length equals 15 residues. Germline V gene sequence: CDR1 MNHNS, CDR2 SASEGT. This CDR3 reads CASNPRQTISYEQYF. The CDR3 region has the DNA TGTGCCAGCAACCCTCGGCAGACTATCTCCTACGAGCAGTACTTC.

The rearrangement links TRBV2 to TRBJ2-7, with 7 bases lining up with TRBD1. The CDR3 runs 13 residues. From germline, CDR1 is SNHLY and CDR2 FYNNEI. Germline trimming cut 6 bases from V and 2 bases from J; bases unmatched to any gene: 4. This chain's CDR3 is CASRKGAAYEQYF. The CDR3 DNA is TGTGCCAGCAGAAAGGGGGCGGCCTACGAGCAGTACTTC. The full variable domain, rest sourced from reference TRBV2 and TRBJ2-7, is EPEVTQTPSHQVTQMGQEVILRCVPISNHLYFYWYRQILGQKVEFLVSFYNNEISEKSEIFDDQFSVERPDGSNFTLKIRSTKLEDSAMYFCASRKGAAYEQYFGPGTRLTVT.

This clonotype was seen more than once but under ten times. V gene TRBV24-1 combines with J gene TRBJ2-1, with D unclear. The CDR3 sequence is 11 residues long. Germline V lookup: CDR1 KGHDR, CDR2 SFDVKD. V was trimmed by 6 bases and J by 8 bases, leaving 7 bases between them. The CDR3 spells CATSFDDEQFF. The CDR3 bases are TGTGCCACCAGTTTTGACGATGAGCAGTTCTTC.

There are a few counts of this clonotype. V gene TRBV7-2 combines with J gene TRBJ2-4; D remains unclear. CDR3 length: 13 amino acids. Trimming removed 6 bases from V and 2 bases from J, with 8 bases in between. Germline-derived CDR1 and CDR2 are SGHTA and FQGNSA. The CDR3 sequence is CASRRTPKNIQYF. CDR3 in DNA: TGTGCCAGCAGACGCACCCCCAAAAACATTCAGTACTTC.

The chain has TRBV11-2 and TRBJ2-5, with a possible D match to TRBD2 (6 bases). The CDR3 sequence is 14 residues long. V dropped 5 bases and J dropped 2 bases, with 12 bases sitting between them. From germline, CDR1 is SGHAT and CDR2 FQNNGV. The CDR3 bases are TGTGCCAGCAGCGCCGGGACTTCGCAAGAGACCCAGTACTTC. As protein: CASSAGTSQETQYF.

This rearrangement joins TRBV12-3 or TRBV12-4 to TRBJ1-1, with D possibly TRBD1 on 5 matching bases. V was shortened by 6 bases and J by 0 bases, with 17 bases between the two germline ends. The CDR3 is 16 residues long. As DNA, the CDR3 is TGTGCCAGCAGCTTTGGGACTCGCGGGGTGAACACTGAAGCTTTCTTT. Translating it yields CASSFGTRGVNTEAFF.

The rearrangement uses TRBV29-1 and TRBJ2-7, with D perhaps matching TRBD1 or TRBD2 (5 bases each). CDR1 and CDR2 (germline): SQVTM, ANQGSEA. This CDR3 has 14 residues. V lost 6 bases to trimming and J lost 3 bases, with 18 bases between them. The DNA for the CDR3 is TGCAGCGTGACGCTCTCGGGACCGATCTACGAGCAGTACTTC. Translated, it gives CSVTLSGPIYEQYF.

This clonotype appeared a few times. At one of its ends the junction is not consistent with the germline gene, which may arise from a read error. The rearrangement joins TRBV7-2 to TRBJ2-3; D could derive from TRBD1 or TRBD2 (5 bases each). Germline lookup yields CDR1 SGHTA and CDR2 FQGNSA. The CDR3 spans 13 residues. The CDR3 sequence: CASSQGRGTGAHF. The CDR3 coding sequence is TGTGCCAGCAGCCAAGGCCGTGGGACCGGAGCTCATTTT.

V usage is TRBV5-1 and J usage is TRBJ1-2; 7 bases line up with TRBD1. Trimming took 4 bases from V and 5 from J; bases not matched to a gene: 11. This CDR3 is 15 amino acids long. Per the germline V gene, CDR1 is SGHRS and CDR2 is YFSETQ. The CDR3 region has the DNA TGCGCCAGCAGCCAAGGACAGGCCCCGGCGTATGGCTACACCTTC. Protein product: CASSQGQAPAYGYTF.